The text below deals with one TCR beta chain. This sample stems from a study of blood T cell repertoires in COVID-19. Looking at the study overall: Sources were T cells, B-cell-depleted T cells, or PBMCs; the material itself was cDNA or gDNA.

Repertoires were generated with immunoSEQ multiplex PCR, while TCRdb's copy carries only in-frame clones and drops some. Of 200,000 to 300,000 clones in the sample, 86% were seen once. Individuals aged roughly 18 to 95 years were recruited from 24 US areas. Which cohort a participant joined came from the clinical history participants gave. The recovered donors of Cohort 3 showed two negative PCRs, clearance, or symptom resolution. The CDR3 is 15 amino acids. Germline CDR1 reads SGHNT; CDR2 reads YENEEA. Deletions cut 8 bases from V and 4 bases from J, with 18 bases between. This TCR was recovered from a woman between 18 and 29 years old who had recovered from COVID-19. Specimen: PBMCs or T cells enriched from blood (not recorded which). The gene calls are TRBV11-3 and TRBJ2-1; D possibly corresponds to TRBD2 (6 bases). The CDR3 DNA reads as TGTGCCAGCGGGAAAGGTAGCGGAGGATACAATGAGCAGTTCTTC. Translating it yields CASGKGSGGYNEQFF.